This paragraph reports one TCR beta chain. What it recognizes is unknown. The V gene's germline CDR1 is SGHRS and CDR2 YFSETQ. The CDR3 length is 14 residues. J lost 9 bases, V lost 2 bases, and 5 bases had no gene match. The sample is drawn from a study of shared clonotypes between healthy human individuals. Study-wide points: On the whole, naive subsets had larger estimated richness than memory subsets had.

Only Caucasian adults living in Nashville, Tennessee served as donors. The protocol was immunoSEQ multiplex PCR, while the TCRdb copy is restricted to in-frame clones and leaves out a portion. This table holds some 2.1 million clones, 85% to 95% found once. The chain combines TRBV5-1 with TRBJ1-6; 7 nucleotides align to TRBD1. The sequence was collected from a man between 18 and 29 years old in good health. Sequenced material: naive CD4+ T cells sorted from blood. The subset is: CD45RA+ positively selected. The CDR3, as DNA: TGCGCCAGCAGCTTCGGACAGGATTCTTCACCCCTCCACTTT. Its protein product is CASSFGQDSSPLHF.